This TCR beta chain was recorded in a study of cytomegalovirus exposure and HLA in healthy donors. Study observations and caveats: The study assumed roughly uniform donor sequencing depth for presence/absence analyses. Specific recognition of CMV antigens was confirmed in vitro for a few chains (all CMV-associated). Links to common viral pathogens appeared, in a later analysis, for several of the most significant clusters.

Note on this clone: What it binds is unknown.

V lost 8 bases and J lost 4, with 12 bases in between. CDR1 is WNHNN and CDR2 is SYGVQD in the germline V gene (reference sequence). CDR3 length: 13 amino acids. 60 Vbeta and 13 Jbeta primers were used in PCR. Sequenced by immunoSEQ multiplex PCR; TCRdb stores in-frame clones only, minus some. The profile covers about 120,000 clones, with over 75% appearing a single time and more than 1.4% taken by the ten largest. Material for sequencing was PBMCs. This sequence was found in a woman aged 18-29 years in good health and CMV-seronegative. The chain uses TRBV10-1 and TRBJ2-1, with no clear D. In DNA, the CDR3 is TGCGCCAGCTCTGGCCATCAATACAATGAGCAGTTCTTC. Its protein product is CASSGHQYNEQFF.